This T cell receptor (beta chain) was retrieved from a study of blood T cells in healthy people across ages. Notes on the study in general: Strong correlation linked observed beta diversity and percent naive T cells.

The germline CDR1 and CDR2 sequences are DFQATT and SNEGSKA (reference sequence). The CDR3 sequence is 13 residues long. V was clipped by 1 base and J by 8 bases, with 11 bases between them. Approximately 9 milliliters of peripheral blood were drawn from each donor into EDTA-treated tubes. A second about 7 to 12 cycle PCR used barcoded and J-beta primers. Tags on each cDNA molecule came from a template-switch adaptor with 12 random nucleotides. From the 5' RACE reads, TCRdb called clonotypes with MiXCR, one entry per CDR3 protein. The sample lists some 940,000 distinct CDR3 sequences, roughly 29% occurring once. This clonotype was counted at least ten times. The target antigen is unknown. This same sample was also taken into another study, of T cells of mothers and their children. That publication notes: Overlap ran slightly, non-significantly higher for related than unrelated mother-child pairs.

J is TRBJ1-4 and V is TRBV20-1; D is ambiguous. The sample taken for sequencing was blood. The TCR originated in a woman aged 40 to 49 in good health. The CDR3 region has the DNA TGCAGTGCTAGAGGATTTGGCCGAGAAAAACTGTTTTTT. Encoded protein: CSARGFGREKLFF.